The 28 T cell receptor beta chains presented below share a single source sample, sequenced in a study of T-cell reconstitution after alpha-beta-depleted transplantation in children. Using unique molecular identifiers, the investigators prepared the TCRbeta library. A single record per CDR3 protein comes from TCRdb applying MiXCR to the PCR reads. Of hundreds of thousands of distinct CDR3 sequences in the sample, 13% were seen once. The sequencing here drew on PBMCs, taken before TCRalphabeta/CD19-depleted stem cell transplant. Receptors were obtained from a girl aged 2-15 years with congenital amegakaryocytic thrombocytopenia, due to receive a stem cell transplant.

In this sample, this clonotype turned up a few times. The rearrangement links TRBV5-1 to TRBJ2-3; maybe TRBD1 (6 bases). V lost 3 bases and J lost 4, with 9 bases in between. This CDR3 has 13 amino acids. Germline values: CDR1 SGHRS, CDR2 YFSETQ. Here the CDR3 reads CASSSGHSDTQYF. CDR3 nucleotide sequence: TGCGCCAGCAGCTCGGGACACTCAGATACGCAGTATTTT.

CDR3 DNA: TGTGCCAGCAGCACTCTATCGGACTCGACCTACGAGCAGTACTTC. It yields the protein CASSTLSDSTYEQYF. This chain uses TRBV6-2 or TRBV6-3 with TRBJ2-7; a possible D gene is TRBD2 (5 bases). Trimming pared 6 bases from V and 2 bases from J, leaving 17 bases between. Germline lookup yields CDR1 MNHEY and CDR2 SVGEGT. CDR3 length equals 15 residues.

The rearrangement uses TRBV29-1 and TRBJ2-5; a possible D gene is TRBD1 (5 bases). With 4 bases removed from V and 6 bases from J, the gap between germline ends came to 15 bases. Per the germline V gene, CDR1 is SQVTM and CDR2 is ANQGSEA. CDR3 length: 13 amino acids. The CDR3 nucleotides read TGCAGCGTTGCCAGGGCTCAGGCGCAGACCCAGTACTTC. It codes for CSVARAQAQTQYF.

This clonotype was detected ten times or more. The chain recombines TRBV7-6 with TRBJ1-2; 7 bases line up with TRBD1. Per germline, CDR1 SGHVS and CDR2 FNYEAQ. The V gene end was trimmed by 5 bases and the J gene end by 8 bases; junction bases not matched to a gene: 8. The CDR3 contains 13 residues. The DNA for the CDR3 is TGTGCCAGCAGCCAAGGACAGGTGGAGGGCTACACCTTC. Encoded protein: CASSQGQVEGYTF.

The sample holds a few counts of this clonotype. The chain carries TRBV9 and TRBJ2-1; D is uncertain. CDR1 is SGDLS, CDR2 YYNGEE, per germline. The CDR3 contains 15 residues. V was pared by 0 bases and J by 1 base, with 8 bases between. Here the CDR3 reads CASSVGRLSYNEQFF. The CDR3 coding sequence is TGTGCCAGCAGCGTAGGTCGGCTATCCTACAATGAGCAGTTCTTC.

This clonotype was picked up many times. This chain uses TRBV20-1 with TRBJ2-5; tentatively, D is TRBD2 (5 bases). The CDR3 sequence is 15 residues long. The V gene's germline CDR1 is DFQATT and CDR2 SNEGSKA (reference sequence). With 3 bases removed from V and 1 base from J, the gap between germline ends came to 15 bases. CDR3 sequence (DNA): TGCAGTGCTAGCTGGCCTGGAGGACCCCAAGAGACCCAGTACTTC. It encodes CSASWPGGPQETQYF.

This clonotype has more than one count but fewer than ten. CDR3 coding DNA: TGCGCCAGCAGCTTGGGACAGGGCCGCGCCAATGAGCAGTTCTTC. It translates to CASSLGQGRANEQFF. The chain recombines TRBV5-1 with TRBJ2-1; 7 positions agree with TRBD1. The V gene end was trimmed by 0 bases and the J gene end by 6 bases; junction bases not matched to a gene: 6. CDR3 size: 15 residues. Germline lookup yields CDR1 SGHRS and CDR2 YFSETQ.

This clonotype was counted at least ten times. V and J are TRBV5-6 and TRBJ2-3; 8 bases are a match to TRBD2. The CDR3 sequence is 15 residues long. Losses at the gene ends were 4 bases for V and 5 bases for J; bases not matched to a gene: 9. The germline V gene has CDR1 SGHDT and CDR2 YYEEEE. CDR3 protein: CASSPHGGVGDTQYF. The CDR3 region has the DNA TGTGCCAGCAGCCCCCACGGGGGGGTAGGAGATACGCAGTATTTT.

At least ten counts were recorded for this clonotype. The CDR3 bases are TGTGCCAGCAGTTACGGCAACGGGGACGAGCAGTACTTC. Translation gives CASSYGNGDEQYF. This chain links TRBV6-2 or TRBV6-3 with TRBJ2-7; TRBD2 is a possible D gene (5 bases). Germline V lookup: CDR1 MNHEY, CDR2 SVGEGT. V lost 2 bases, J lost 5 bases, and 10 bases lay in between. This CDR3 region has 13 residues.

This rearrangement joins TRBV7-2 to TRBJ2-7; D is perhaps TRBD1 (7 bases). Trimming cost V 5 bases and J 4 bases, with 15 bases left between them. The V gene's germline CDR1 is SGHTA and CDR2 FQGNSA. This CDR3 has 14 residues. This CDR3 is CASSPSAGQYEQYF. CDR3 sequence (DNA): TGTGCCAGCAGCCCTAGCGCGGGACAGTACGAGCAGTACTTC.

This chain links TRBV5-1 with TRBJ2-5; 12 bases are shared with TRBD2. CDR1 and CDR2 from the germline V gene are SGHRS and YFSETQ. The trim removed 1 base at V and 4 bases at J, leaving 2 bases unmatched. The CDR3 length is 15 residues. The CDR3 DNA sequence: TGCGCCAGCAGCTTGACTAGCGGGAGGAGAGAGACCCAGTACTTC. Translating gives CASSLTSGRRETQYF.

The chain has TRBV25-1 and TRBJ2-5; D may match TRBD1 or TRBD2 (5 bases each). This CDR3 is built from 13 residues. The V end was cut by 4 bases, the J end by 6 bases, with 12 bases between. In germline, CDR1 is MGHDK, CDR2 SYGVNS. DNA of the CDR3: TGTGCCAGCAGTGTCTTCGGGACGCAGACCCAGTACTTC. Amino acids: CASSVFGTQTQYF.

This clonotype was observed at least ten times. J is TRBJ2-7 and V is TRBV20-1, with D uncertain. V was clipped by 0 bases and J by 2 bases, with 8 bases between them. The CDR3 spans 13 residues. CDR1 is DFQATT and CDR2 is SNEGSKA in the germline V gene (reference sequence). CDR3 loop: CSARDPGTYEQYF. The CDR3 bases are TGCAGTGCTAGAGATCCAGGTACCTACGAGCAGTACTTC.

The CDR3 coding sequence is TGTGCCAGCAGCGGAGAGCATGAAAAACTGTTTTTT. This codes for CASSGEHEKLFF. This chain joins TRBV7-9 and TRBJ1-4; D is uncertain. The V gene's germline CDR1 is SEHNR and CDR2 FQNEAQ (reference sequence). Trimming removed 5 bases from V and 6 bases from J, with 7 bases in between. CDR3 size: 12 residues. Using reference TRBV7-9 and TRBJ1-4 for the parts outside the CDR3, the full variable domain is DTGVSQNPRHKITKRGQNVTFRCDPISEHNRLYWYRQTLGQGPEFLTYFQNEAQLEKSRLLSDRFSAERPKGSFSTLEIQRTEQGDSAMYLCASSGEHEKLFFGSGTQLSVL.

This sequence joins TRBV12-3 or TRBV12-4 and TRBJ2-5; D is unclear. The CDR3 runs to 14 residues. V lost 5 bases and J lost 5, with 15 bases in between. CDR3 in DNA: TGTGCCAGCAGTGCACTCCCCACCGGGGAGACCCAGTACTTC. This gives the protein CASSALPTGETQYF.

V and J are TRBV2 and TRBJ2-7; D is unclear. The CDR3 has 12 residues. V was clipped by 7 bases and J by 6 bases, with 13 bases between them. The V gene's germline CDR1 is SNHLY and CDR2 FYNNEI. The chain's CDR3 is CASNGLLLEQYF. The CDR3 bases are TGTGCCAGCAATGGGCTCCTCCTCGAGCAGTACTTC.

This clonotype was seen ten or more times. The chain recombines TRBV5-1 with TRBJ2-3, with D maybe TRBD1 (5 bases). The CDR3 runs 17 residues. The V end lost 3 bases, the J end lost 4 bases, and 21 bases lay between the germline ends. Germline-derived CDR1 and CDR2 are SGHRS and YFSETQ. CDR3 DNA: TGCGCCAGCAGCTCCAATTCAGGGATAGATAGTCCAGATACGCAGTATTTT. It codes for CASSSNSGIDSPDTQYF. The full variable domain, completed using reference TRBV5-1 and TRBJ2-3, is KAGVTQTPRYLIKTRGQQVTLSCSPISGHRSVSWYQQTPGQGLQFLFEYFSETQRNKGNFPGRFSGRQFSNSRSEMNVSTLELGDSALYLCASSSNSGIDSPDTQYFGPGTRLTVL.

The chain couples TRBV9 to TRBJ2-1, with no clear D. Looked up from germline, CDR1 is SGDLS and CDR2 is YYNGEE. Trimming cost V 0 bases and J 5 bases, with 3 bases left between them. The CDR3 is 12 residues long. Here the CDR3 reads CASSVADNEQFF. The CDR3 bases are TGTGCCAGCAGCGTAGCGGACAATGAGCAGTTCTTC.

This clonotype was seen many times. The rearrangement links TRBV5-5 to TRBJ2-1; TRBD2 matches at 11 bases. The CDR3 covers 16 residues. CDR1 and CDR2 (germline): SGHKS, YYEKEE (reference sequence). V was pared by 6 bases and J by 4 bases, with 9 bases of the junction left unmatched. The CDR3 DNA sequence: TGTGCCAGCATCTCCCGACTAGCGGGACCTTACAATGAGCAGTTCTTC. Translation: CASISRLAGPYNEQFF.

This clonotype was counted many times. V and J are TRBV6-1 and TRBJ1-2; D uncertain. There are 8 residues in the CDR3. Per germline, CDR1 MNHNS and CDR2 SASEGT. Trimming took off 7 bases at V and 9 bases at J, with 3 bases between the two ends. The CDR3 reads CASTSYTF. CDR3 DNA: TGTGCCAGCACGAGCTACACCTTC.

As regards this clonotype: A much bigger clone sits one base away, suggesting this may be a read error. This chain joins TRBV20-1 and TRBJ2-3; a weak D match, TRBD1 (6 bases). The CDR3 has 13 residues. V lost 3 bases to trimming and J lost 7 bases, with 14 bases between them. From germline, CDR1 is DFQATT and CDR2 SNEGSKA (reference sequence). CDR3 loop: CSARTGRTHTQYF. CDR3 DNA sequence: TGCAGTGCTAGGACAGGACGAACACATACGCAGTATTTT.

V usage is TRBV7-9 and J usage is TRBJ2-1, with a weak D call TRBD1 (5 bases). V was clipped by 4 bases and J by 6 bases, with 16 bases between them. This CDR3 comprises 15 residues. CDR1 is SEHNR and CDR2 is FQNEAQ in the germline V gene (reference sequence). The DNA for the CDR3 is TGTGCCAGCAGCTCCACAAAAGGACAAGTCAATGAGCAGTTCTTC. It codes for CASSSTKGQVNEQFF. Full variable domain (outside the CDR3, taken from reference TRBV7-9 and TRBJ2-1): DTGVSQNPRHKITKRGQNVTFRCDPISEHNRLYWYRQTLGQGPEFLTYFQNEAQLEKSRLLSDRFSAERPKGSFSTLEIQRTEQGDSAMYLCASSSTKGQVNEQFFGPGTRLTVL.

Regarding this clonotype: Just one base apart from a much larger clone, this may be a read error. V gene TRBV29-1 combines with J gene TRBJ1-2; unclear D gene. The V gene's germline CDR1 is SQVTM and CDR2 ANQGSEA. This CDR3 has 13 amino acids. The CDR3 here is CSVVSPTNYGYPF. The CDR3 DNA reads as TGCAGCGTTGTTTCGCCGACTAACTATGGCTACCCCTTC.

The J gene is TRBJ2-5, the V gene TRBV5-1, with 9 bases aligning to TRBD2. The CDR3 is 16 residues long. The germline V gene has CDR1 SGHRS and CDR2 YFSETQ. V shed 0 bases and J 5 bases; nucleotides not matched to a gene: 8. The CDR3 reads CASSLDTSTSGETQYF. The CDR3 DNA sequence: TGCGCCAGCAGCTTGGATACCTCCACTAGCGGGGAGACCCAGTACTTC.

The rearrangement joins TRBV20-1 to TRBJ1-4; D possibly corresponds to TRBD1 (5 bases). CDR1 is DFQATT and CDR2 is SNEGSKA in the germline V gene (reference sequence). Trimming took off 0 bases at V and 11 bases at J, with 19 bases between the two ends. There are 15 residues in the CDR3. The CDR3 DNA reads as TGCAGTGCTAGAGATCAACAGGTGCCTAATGGGAAACTGTTTTTT. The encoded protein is CSARDQQVPNGKLFF.

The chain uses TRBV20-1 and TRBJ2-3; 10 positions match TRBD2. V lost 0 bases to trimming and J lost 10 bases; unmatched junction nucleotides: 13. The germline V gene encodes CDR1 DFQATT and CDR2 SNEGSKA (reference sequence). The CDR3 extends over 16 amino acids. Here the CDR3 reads CSARDPGPSGSVSQYF. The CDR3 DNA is TGCAGTGCTAGAGATCCGGGGCCTAGCGGGAGTGTTTCGCAGTATTTT.

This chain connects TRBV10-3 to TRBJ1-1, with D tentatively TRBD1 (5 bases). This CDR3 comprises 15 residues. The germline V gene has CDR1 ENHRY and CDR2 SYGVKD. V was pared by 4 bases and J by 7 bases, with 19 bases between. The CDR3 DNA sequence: TGTGCCATCAGTGCGCGACAGAAAACCAACCATGAAGCTTTCTTT. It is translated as CAISARQKTNHEAFF.

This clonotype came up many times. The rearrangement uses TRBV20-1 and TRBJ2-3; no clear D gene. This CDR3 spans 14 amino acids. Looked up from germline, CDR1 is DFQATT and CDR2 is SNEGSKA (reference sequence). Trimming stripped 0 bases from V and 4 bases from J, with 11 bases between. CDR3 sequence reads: CSARDVSRPDTQYF. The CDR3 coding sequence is TGCAGTGCTAGAGACGTTTCCCGGCCAGATACGCAGTATTTT.